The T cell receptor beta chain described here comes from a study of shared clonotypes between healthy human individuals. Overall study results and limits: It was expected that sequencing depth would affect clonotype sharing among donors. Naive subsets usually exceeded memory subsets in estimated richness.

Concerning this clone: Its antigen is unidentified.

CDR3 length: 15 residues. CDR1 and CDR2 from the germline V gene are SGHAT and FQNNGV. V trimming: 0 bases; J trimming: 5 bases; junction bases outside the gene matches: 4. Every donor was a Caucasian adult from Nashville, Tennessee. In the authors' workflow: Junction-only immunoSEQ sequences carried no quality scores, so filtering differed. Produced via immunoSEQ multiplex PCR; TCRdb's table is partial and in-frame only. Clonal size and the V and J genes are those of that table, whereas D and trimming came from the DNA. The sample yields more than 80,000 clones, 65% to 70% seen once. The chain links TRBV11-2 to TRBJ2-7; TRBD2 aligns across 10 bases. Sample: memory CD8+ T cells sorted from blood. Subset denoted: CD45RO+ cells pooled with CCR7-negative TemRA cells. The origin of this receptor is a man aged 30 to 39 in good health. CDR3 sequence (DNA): TGTGCCAGCAGCTTAGAGGGTAGCGGGAGGCACGAGCAGTACTTC. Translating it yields CASSLEGSGRHEQYF.